The clone carrying this T cell receptor (beta chain) was counted a single time. Its antigen is as yet unknown. As for time point: baseline, week 1 (first vaccination visit). Noted treatment: pre-vaccination baseline after standard-of-care therapy. The data stem from a study of a mutant IDH1 vaccine in newly diagnosed glioma. Across the whole study: Patients were pretreated with radiotherapy, temozolomide, or both, mostly both.

Study-wide results and caveats: Pseudoprogression seemed unrelated to changes in top peripheral T cell clonotypes.

Sequenced by immunoSEQ multiplex PCR; TCRdb stores in-frame clones only, minus some. The table includes over 80,000 clones, roughly 90% detected once. The sample here was PBMCs, taken from a glioma patient treated with radiotherapy, temozolomide or both. The sequence came from a woman in her fifties or sixties with glioma.

The CDR3 DNA reads as TGTGCCAGCAGGCTAGCGGCCGGCTTTGAGCAGTACTTC. This translates into CASRLAAGFEQYF. This chain connects TRBV27 to TRBJ2-7, with TRBD2 identical over 7 bases. The CDR3 has 13 amino acids. Germline CDR1 is MNHEY and CDR2 is SMNVEV (reference sequence). The trim removed 6 bases at V and 7 bases at J, leaving 9 bases unmatched.